Sequencing of this TCR beta chain was carried out in a study of control samples from healthy donors and cancer patients. This clone was seen only a few times. Some clones are missing from TCRdb's copy, which holds only in-frame ones; the method was immunoSEQ multiplex PCR. The sample carries approximately 170,000 clones, roughly 91% recorded once. Unmatched junction bases numbered 6, after V lost 0 bases and J lost 5 bases. In germline, CDR1 is MGHRA, CDR2 YSYEKL. The CDR3 has 17 residues. The sample taken for sequencing was blood. The origin of this receptor is a woman under 40 in good health. The chain employs TRBV4-1 and TRBJ2-5; 13 nucleotides align to TRBD2. For the CDR3, the DNA is TGCGCCAGCAGCCAAGAATCCCCACTAGCGGGGGGGGAGACCCAGTACTTC. Protein sequence: CASSQESPLAGGETQYF.